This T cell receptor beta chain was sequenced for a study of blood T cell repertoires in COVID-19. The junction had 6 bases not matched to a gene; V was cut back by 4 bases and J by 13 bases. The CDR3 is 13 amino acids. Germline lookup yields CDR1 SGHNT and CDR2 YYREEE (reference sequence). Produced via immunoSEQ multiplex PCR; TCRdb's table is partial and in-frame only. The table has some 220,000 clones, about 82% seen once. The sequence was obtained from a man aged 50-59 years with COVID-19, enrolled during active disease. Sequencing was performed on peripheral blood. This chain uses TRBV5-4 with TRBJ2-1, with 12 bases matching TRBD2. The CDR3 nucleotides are TGTGCCAGCAGCCCCGGACTAGCGGGGTCACAGTTCTTC. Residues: CASSPGLAGSQFF.